Presented here are 12 T cell receptor beta chains from one specimen sequenced in a study of metastatic and nonmetastatic thyroid tumors. Every patient underwent thyroid surgery untreated. TCRdb recomputed clones from the PCR reads via MiXCR. The sample lists tens of thousands of clones; 25% to 30% were seen once. Sequenced input: blood. All receptors derive from a female donor with papillary thyroid cancer or a benign thyroid nodule (not recorded which). Some clones in this sample may be carry-over from other donors' samples.

This clone was detected ten times or more. The chain is built from TRBV28 and TRBJ2-2; D is unclear. The CDR3 is made up of 12 amino acids. Germline values: CDR1 MDHEN, CDR2 SYDVKM. The V and J ends lost 7 bases and 5 bases respectively, with 8 bases between them. Written as DNA, the CDR3 is TGTGCCAGCAAGCGTCCGACCGGGGAGCTGTTTTTT. Translated, it gives CASKRPTGELFF.

This clone was counted between two and nine times. The chain carries TRBV28 and TRBJ1-2, with D possibly matching TRBD1 (5 bases). There are 13 residues in the CDR3. The V end lost 4 bases, the J end lost 1 base, and 7 bases lay between the germline ends. Looked up from germline, CDR1 is MDHEN and CDR2 is SYDVKM. In nucleotides, the CDR3 is TGTGCCAGCAGTTCGGGACTTAACTATGGCTACACCTTC. It yields the protein CASSSGLNYGYTF.

This clone was counted at least ten times. The rearrangement joins TRBV18 to TRBJ2-3, with D unclear. Between the trimmed V and J ends, which lost 2 bases and 2 bases, there was a span of 5 bases. CDR3 length: 13 residues. Germline V CDR1 and CDR2: KGHSH, LQKENI. CDR3 loop: CASSPYVTDTQYF. CDR3 coding DNA: TGTGCCAGCTCACCATACGTCACAGATACGCAGTATTTT.

The chain uses TRBV9 and TRBJ2-2; D call uncertain. Trimming pared 0 bases from V and 2 bases from J, leaving 5 bases between. The CDR3 totals 14 residues. Per germline, CDR1 SGDLS and CDR2 YYNGEE. CDR3 in amino acids: CASSVAVNTGELFF. CDR3 DNA: TGTGCCAGCAGCGTAGCAGTAAACACCGGGGAGCTGTTTTTT.

This clone was counted many times. This sequence joins TRBV12-5 and TRBJ2-1; unclear D gene. Trimming stripped 2 bases from V and 6 bases from J, with 2 bases between. In germline, CDR1 is LGHNT, CDR2 FRNRAP. This CDR3 has 11 amino acids. Here the CDR3 DNA reads TGTGCTAGTGGTTTGAGCAATGAGCAGTTCTTC. This translates into CASGLSNEQFF. The full variable domain, in which reference TRBV12-5 and TRBJ2-1 provide the parts outside the CDR3, is DARVTQTPRHKVTEMGQEVTMRCQPILGHNTVFWYRQTMMQGLELLAYFRNRAPLDDSGMPKDRFSAEMPDATLATLKIQPSEPRDSAVYFCASGLSNEQFFGPGTRLTVL.

The genes are TRBV2 and TRBJ2-2; D ambiguous. Trimming shortened V by 1 base and J by 0 bases, and 3 bases separated the two germline ends. The length of the CDR3 is 14 residues. CDR1 is SNHLY and CDR2 is FYNNEI in the germline V gene. The CDR3 region has the DNA TGTGCCAGCAGTGAAGGGACGAACACCGGGGAGCTGTTTTTT. It specifies CASSEGTNTGELFF.

This clone occurred many times. The chain combines TRBV2 with TRBJ2-5, with D perhaps matching TRBD1 (5 bases). The CDR3 is 14 residues long. Trimming removed 2 bases from V and 7 bases from J, with 14 bases in between. CDR1 and CDR2 (germline): SNHLY, FYNNEI. The CDR3 DNA reads TGTGCCAGCAGTGAAAGGTTGGGGCCCTTGACCCAGTACTTC. Protein sequence: CASSERLGPLTQYF.

The J gene is TRBJ1-5, the V gene TRBV18, with a tentative D call TRBD1 (6 bases). V was pared by 5 bases and J by 5 bases, with 19 bases between. In germline, CDR1 is KGHSH, CDR2 LQKENI. The CDR3 is made up of 16 amino acids. The DNA for the CDR3 is TGTGCCAGCTCAACATCGGTCGGGACATTGTATCAGCCCCAGCATTTT. It yields the protein CASSTSVGTLYQPQHF.

The chain employs TRBV6-1 and TRBJ1-3, with D possibly TRBD1 on 5 matching bases. This CDR3 comprises 15 residues. Germline V lookup: CDR1 MNHNS, CDR2 SASEGT. The V end was cut by 6 bases, the J end by 4 bases, with 16 bases between. CDR3 sequence (DNA): TGTGCCAGCAGGGGCCGGGGGAGAGGCGGAAACACCATATATTTT. Translating it yields CASRGRGRGGNTIYF.

The chain couples TRBV20-1 to TRBJ2-3; D not certain. V lost 0 bases and J 0 bases, leaving 13 bases between the germline ends. This CDR3 spans 16 amino acids. In germline, CDR1 is DFQATT, CDR2 SNEGSKA (reference sequence). DNA of the CDR3: TGCAGTGCTAGAGAACCCTGGTCGATTAGCACAGATACGCAGTATTTT. Amino acids: CSAREPWSISTDTQYF.

This clone was picked up many times. This chain uses TRBV7-3 with TRBJ2-5; 11 bases map to TRBD2. The V segment lost 0 bases and the J segment 1 base; nucleotides outside the gene matches: 1. Germline-derived CDR1 and CDR2 are SGHTA and FQGTGA. This CDR3 has 16 amino acids. CDR3 sequence reads: CASSLTSGRAQETQYF. The CDR3, as DNA: TGTGCCAGCAGCTTAACTAGCGGGAGGGCCCAAGAGACCCAGTACTTC.

Comments on this clone: This CDR3 is missing its conserved last phenylalanine or tryptophan, likely due to a read error. This chain uses TRBV2 with TRBJ1-1, with TRBD1 matching 8 bases. CDR3 length: 14 amino acids. Germline CDR1 reads SNHLY; CDR2 reads FYNNEI. V shed 7 bases, J shed 4 bases, and the junction held 8 bases outside the gene matches. The CDR3 loop reads CASKQGAGITEAFC. Written as DNA, the CDR3 is TGTGCCAGCAAGCAGGGGGCAGGGATCACTGAAGCTTTCTGT.